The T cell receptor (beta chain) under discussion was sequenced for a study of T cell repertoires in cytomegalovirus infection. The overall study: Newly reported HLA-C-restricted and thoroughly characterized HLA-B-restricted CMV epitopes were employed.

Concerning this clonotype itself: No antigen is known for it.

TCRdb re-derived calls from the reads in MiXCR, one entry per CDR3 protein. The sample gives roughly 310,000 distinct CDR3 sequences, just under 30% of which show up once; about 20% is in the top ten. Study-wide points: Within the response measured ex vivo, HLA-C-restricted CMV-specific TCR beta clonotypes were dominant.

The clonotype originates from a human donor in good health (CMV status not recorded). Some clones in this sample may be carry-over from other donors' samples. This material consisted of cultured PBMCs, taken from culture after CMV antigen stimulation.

CDR3 sequence reads: CASSGPPGTVNQPQHF. Written as DNA, the CDR3 is TGTGCCAGCAGTGGACCGCCCGGGACAGTTAATCAGCCCCAGCATTTT. The V call is TRBV6-1, the J call TRBJ1-5; the match to TRBD1 covers 7 bases. CDR1 MNHNS and CDR2 SASEGT come from the germline V gene. The V segment lost 4 bases and the J segment 4 bases; nucleotides outside the gene matches: 10. The CDR3 runs to 16 residues.